This T cell receptor beta chain was profiled in a study of shared clonotypes between healthy human individuals. Roughly 81 million PBMCs per unsorted sample were used for genomic DNA. Each subset's genomic DNA was split evenly across several immunoSEQ plates. Sequenced by immunoSEQ multiplex PCR; TCRdb stores in-frame clones only, minus some. The sample consists of about 510,000 clones, over 75% of them appearing once. Study results and limitations: The donor pool, a small one, limited the genetic and exposure-history diversity represented.

V was shortened by 4 bases and J by 5 bases, with 15 bases between the two germline ends. CDR3 length: 14 residues. Looked up from germline, CDR1 is SGDLS and CDR2 is YYNGEE. Regarding this clone: What it recognizes is unknown.

The chain is built from TRBV9 and TRBJ2-5, with D possibly matching TRBD2 (6 bases). The receptor's source is a middle-aged woman in good health. Some clones in this sample may be carry-over from other donors' samples. Sequenced: PBMCs. DNA for the CDR3: TGTGCCAGCAGCCCAAGACTAGGTAGCGAGACCCAGTACTTC. It yields the protein CASSPRLGSETQYF.